The rows below give T cell receptor beta chains drawn from one sample of a study of blood T cell repertoires in COVID-19. Assay used: immunoSEQ multiplex PCR; TCRdb lists only in-frame clones, some missing. The data hold about 120,000 clones, with around 82% observed a single time. The specimen sequenced was peripheral blood. The receptors come from a human donor in a cohort sampled during active COVID-19. CDR3s leave out the opening cysteine and the closing phenylalanine or tryptophan. D genes are given only for firm matches.

d_call,v_call,j_call,cdr3_aa
TRBD1,TRBV27,TRBJ2-6,ASSYDRAGANVLT
TRBD1,TRBV23-1,TRBJ2-2,ASSHAELTGPFDGELF
TRBD2,TRBV3-1/TRBV3-2,TRBJ2-1,ASSQGTSGGAPNNEQF
TRBD1,TRBV12-5,TRBJ2-2,ASGLARTGGNTGELF
.,TRBV24-1,TRBJ2-5,ATTGYKGTQY
TRBD2,TRBV2,TRBJ2-1,ASSEALAGVNEQF
.,TRBV18,TRBJ2-7,ASSPPSLTYEQY
TRBD1,TRBV5-8,TRBJ2-3,ASSWGQASTDTQY
.,TRBV6-6,TRBJ2-7,ASSRTSSAGSSYEQY
TRBD1,TRBV25-1,TRBJ1-2,ASSVGTGRYGYT
TRBD1,TRBV7-2,TRBJ2-2,ASSPTRDRTNTGELF
.,TRBV27,TRBJ2-7,ASNNGGREQY
.,TRBV19,TRBJ1-3,ASSISWGNSGNTIY
TRBD2,TRBV4-3,TRBJ2-2,ASSQASGGYTGELF
.,TRBV23-1,TRBJ2-1,ASSRLAIPPDRRYNEQF
.,TRBV5-1,TRBJ2-2,ASSAEIPGTGELF
.,TRBV4-3,TRBJ1-1,ASSQDLQAWGTEAF
TRBD2,TRBV5-6,TRBJ2-1,ASSPGLAGASSYNEQF
.,TRBV21-1,TRBJ1-1,ASSNLGEGCTEAF
.,TRBV6-5,TRBJ2-2,ASSSLWNTGELF
.,TRBV11-2,TRBJ1-1,ASSTDRNTEAF
TRBD1,TRBV6-5,TRBJ2-4,ASSYSGQGAYIQY
.,TRBV6-5,TRBJ2-7,ASSYRTVGEQY
.,TRBV7-8,TRBJ1-5,ASSPDTGQPQH
.,TRBV28,TRBJ2-7,ATYDNPYEQY
.,TRBV4-1,TRBJ1-3,ASSQDGGSASGNTIY
TRBD1,TRBV4-3,TRBJ2-1,ASSHSGQGIVEQF
.,TRBV5-1,TRBJ1-1,ASSLVSGDTEAF
TRBD1,TRBV27,TRBJ1-4,ASSLSETGGVNEKLF
.,TRBV19,TRBJ1-4,ASSIATGDNEKLF
.,TRBV18,TRBJ1-4,ASSFGQATNEKLF
TRBD2,TRBV4-2,TRBJ2-1,ASSQVAPGTSGGALWDEQF
TRBD2,TRBV7-2,TRBJ2-5,ASSSGGRTAGETQY
.,TRBV28,TRBJ1-1,ASSFGRQGGTEAF
TRBD1,TRBV9,TRBJ2-5,ASSARTGEETQY